Each of the 18 T cell receptor beta chains below was sequenced from the same sample in a study of cytomegalovirus exposure and HLA in healthy donors. Primers included in the PCR were 60 Vbeta and 13 Jbeta primers. Assay: immunoSEQ multiplex PCR; the TCRdb copy retains only in-frame clones and omits some. The table includes 200,000 or so clones, approximately 80% detected once. Sequences were obtained from PBMCs. Every receptor here comes from a boy under 10 years old in good health and CMV-seronegative.

The chain carries TRBV2 and TRBJ2-3; 8 bases line up with TRBD2. Germline CDR1 reads SNHLY; CDR2 reads FYNNEI. Trimming took 4 bases from V and 1 from J; bases not matched to a gene: 4. The CDR3 is 15 residues long. CDR3 sequence: CASSARGGGTDTQYF. The CDR3 DNA reads as TGTGCCAGCAGTGCTCGGGGGGGCGGCACAGATACGCAGTATTTT.

V gene TRBV30 combines with J gene TRBJ2-2, with a possible D match to TRBD2 (7 bases). V was shortened by 2 bases and J by 1 base, with 11 bases between the two germline ends. From germline, CDR1 is GTSNPN and CDR2 SVGIG (reference sequence). The CDR3 is made up of 15 amino acids. The CDR3 loop is CAWSWGGLNTGELFF. As DNA, the CDR3 is TGTGCCTGGAGTTGGGGGGGGCTGAACACCGGGGAGCTGTTTTTT.

The rearrangement joins TRBV7-8 to TRBJ2-5, with 10 bases lining up with TRBD2. Germline loops: CDR1 SGHVS, CDR2 FQNEAQ. V trimming: 0 bases; J trimming: 2 bases; junction bases outside the gene matches: 15. This CDR3 region has 20 residues. The CDR3 coding sequence is TGTGCCAGCAGCTTAGCGGTCGGACTAGCGGCCCTAGAGCTACAAGAGACCCAGTACTTC. This encodes CASSLAVGLAALELQETQYF.

This clone was counted once. The chain joins TRBV7-9 to TRBJ1-1, with TRBD1 as a possible D gene (6 bases). The CDR3 sequence is 15 residues long. The germline V and J ends were trimmed by 3 bases and 1 base, with 12 bases remaining between them. From germline, CDR1 is SEHNR and CDR2 FQNEAQ (reference sequence). The CDR3: CASSFPRGANTEAFF. The CDR3, as DNA: TGTGCCAGCAGCTTTCCCAGGGGCGCGAACACTGAAGCTTTCTTT. Combining the CDR3 with reference TRBV7-9 and TRBJ1-1 gives the whole variable domain DTGVSQNPRHKITKRGQNVTFRCDPISEHNRLYWYRQTLGQGPEFLTYFQNEAQLEKSRLLSDRFSAERPKGSFSTLEIQRTEQGDSAMYLCASSFPRGANTEAFFGQGTRLTVV.

This clone occurred a few times. The chain has TRBV5-1 and TRBJ2-1, with a weak D call TRBD2 (6 bases). Germline CDR1 reads SGHRS; CDR2 reads YFSETQ. V was trimmed by 0 bases and J by 8 bases, leaving 12 bases between them. CDR3 size: 14 residues. The CDR3 protein is CASSLVLGGDEQFF. Written as DNA, the CDR3 is TGCGCCAGCAGCTTGGTTTTGGGGGGTGATGAGCAGTTCTTC.

The rearrangement uses TRBV10-3 and TRBJ1-2, with 8 bases matching TRBD1. Germline V gene sequence: CDR1 ENHRY, CDR2 SYGVKD. V shed 9 bases and J 6 bases; nucleotides not matched to a gene: 9. The CDR3 totals 13 residues. This CDR3 is CAIATGEADGYTF. The CDR3 DNA reads TGTGCCATTGCGACAGGGGAGGCGGATGGCTACACCTTC.

The chain has TRBV6-5 and TRBJ1-2; 9 bases line up with TRBD1. The J segment lost 5 bases and the V segment lost 0 bases, leaving 1 base of the junction unmatched. The germline CDR1 and CDR2 sequences are MNHEY and SVGAGI. This CDR3 has 14 amino acids. Here the CDR3 DNA reads TGTGCCAGCAGTTACTCACAGGGGGCGTATGGCTACACCTTC. Residues: CASSYSQGAYGYTF.

The gene calls are TRBV5-4 and TRBJ2-5; 15 bases map to TRBD2. V lost 4 bases to trimming and J lost 5 bases; unmatched junction nucleotides: 6. The CDR3 runs 16 residues. Germline V gene lookup returns CDR1 SGHNT and CDR2 YYREEE (reference sequence). This CDR3 is CASSKGTSGRRETQYF. The CDR3 coding sequence is TGTGCCAGCAGCAAAGGGACTAGCGGGAGGAGGGAGACCCAGTACTTC.

The rearrangement joins TRBV4-1 to TRBJ2-1; no reliable D call. Germline V gives CDR1 MGHRA, CDR2 YSYEKL. This CDR3 spans 13 amino acids. Trimming took off 1 base at V and 9 bases at J, with 10 bases between the two ends. CDR3: CASSQGLTGEQFF. The CDR3 DNA sequence: TGCGCCAGCAGCCAAGGGTTAACCGGTGAGCAGTTCTTC.

V usage is TRBV4-1 and J usage is TRBJ2-2, with 7 bases lining up with TRBD1. The CDR3 sequence is 16 residues long. The V gene end was trimmed by 1 base and the J gene end by 4 bases; junction bases not matched to a gene: 6. CDR1 MGHRA and CDR2 YSYEKL come from the germline V gene. The CDR3 is CASSQGTTGPTGELFF. For the CDR3, the DNA is TGCGCCAGCAGCCAAGGGACGACAGGGCCCACCGGGGAGCTGTTTTTT.

The V call is TRBV10-3, the J call TRBJ2-1; 11 positions agree with TRBD1. This CDR3 is 14 amino acids long. The germline V gene has CDR1 ENHRY and CDR2 SYGVKD. The V and J ends lost 10 bases and 10 bases, in that order; junction bases with no gene match: 12. The CDR3 sequence: CANSPGQGVGEQFF. The CDR3 nucleotides are TGTGCCAACAGCCCGGGACAGGGGGTGGGCGAGCAGTTCTTC.

V is TRBV6-6 and J is TRBJ1-5; no definite D call. Germline V gene data show CDR1 as MNHNY and CDR2 as SVGAGI (reference sequence). The CDR3 spans 15 residues. Trimming left V 6 bases short and J 4 bases short, with 16 bases between. This CDR3 is CASSQVGMVNQPQHF. CDR3 bases: TGTGCCAGCAGCCAGGTCGGGATGGTGAATCAGCCCCAGCATTTT.

The J gene is TRBJ2-7, the V gene TRBV14, with 7 positions matching TRBD1. Germline CDR1 reads SGHDN; CDR2 reads FVKESK. The CDR3 contains 15 residues. Germline trimming cut 6 bases from V and 2 bases from J; bases unmatched to any gene: 10. The CDR3 nucleotides are TGTGCCAGCAGGAATTCCCGGACAGGACCCTACGAGCAGTACTTC. Its protein is CASRNSRTGPYEQYF.

V and J are TRBV7-9 and TRBJ2-5; unclear D gene. The J call may be faulty, since TRBJ2-7 better matches the DNA end. Germline lookup yields CDR1 SEHNR and CDR2 FQNEAQ (reference sequence). This CDR3 comprises 11 residues. CDR3 DNA: TGTGCCAGCAGCGTGGACTACGAGCAGTACTTC. The encoded protein is CASSVDYEQYF.

This clone was seen only a few times. The V gene is TRBV5-5, the J gene TRBJ2-1; TRBD2 aligns across 7 bases. CDR3 length: 15 amino acids. With V trimmed by 2 bases and J by 5 bases, 7 bases remained unmatched. The germline V gene has CDR1 SGHKS and CDR2 YYEKEE (reference sequence). CDR3 in DNA: TGTGCCAGCAGCTTATTCGGGACTACCGACAATGAGCAGTTCTTC. Protein sequence: CASSLFGTTDNEQFF.

The rearrangement joins TRBV19 to TRBJ1-2; perhaps TRBD1 as D (6 bases). Germline loops: CDR1 LNHDA, CDR2 SQIVND (reference sequence). The CDR3 has 16 amino acids. V lost 4 bases and J lost 7, with 22 bases in between. CDR3 DNA sequence: TGTGCCAGTAGTAAGGGCCCTCAGGGGCCTCGTAGTGGCTACACCTTC. This encodes CASSKGPQGPRSGYTF. The whole variable domain, filled in from reference TRBV19 and TRBJ1-2, reads DGGITQSPKYLFRKEGQNVTLSCEQNLNHDAMYWYRQDPGQGLRLIYYSQIVNDFQKGDIAEGYSVSREKKESFPLTVTSAQKNPTAFYLCASSKGPQGPRSGYTFGSGTRLTVV.

The V and J genes are TRBV27 and TRBJ2-7; 7 nucleotides match TRBD2. Germline assignment: CDR1 MNHEY and CDR2 SMNVEV (reference sequence). This CDR3 contains 15 residues. V lost 2 bases and J lost 2; bases outside the gene matches: 6. In nucleotides, the CDR3 is TGTGCCAGCAGTTTAATCGGGGGGAATACCTACGAGCAGTACTTC. It translates to CASSLIGGNTYEQYF.

V usage is TRBV20-1 and J usage is TRBJ2-5; D perhaps matches TRBD1 (6 bases). CDR1 is DFQATT and CDR2 is SNEGSKA in the germline V gene (reference sequence). The CDR3 loop spans 11 amino acids. The V and J ends lost 1 base and 7 bases respectively, with 7 bases between them. The CDR3 coding sequence is TGCAGTGCTAGAGGAGGGGGGACCCAGTACTTC. Protein: CSARGGGTQYF.